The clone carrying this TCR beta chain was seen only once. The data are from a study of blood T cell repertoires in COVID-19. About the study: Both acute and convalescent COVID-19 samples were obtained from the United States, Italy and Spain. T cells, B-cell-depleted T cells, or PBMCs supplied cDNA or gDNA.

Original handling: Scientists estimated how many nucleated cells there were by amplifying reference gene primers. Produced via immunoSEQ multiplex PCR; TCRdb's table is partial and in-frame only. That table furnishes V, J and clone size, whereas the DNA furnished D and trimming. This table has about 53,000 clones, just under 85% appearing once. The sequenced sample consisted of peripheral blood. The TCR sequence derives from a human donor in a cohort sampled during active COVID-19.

DNA of the CDR3: TGCAGTGCTAGTACGCTAGACGTTTACGAGCAGTACTTC. Amino acids: CSASTLDVYEQYF. The rearrangement joins TRBV20-1 to TRBJ2-7; D is undetermined. The length of the CDR3 is 13 residues. The V and J ends lost 3 bases and 4 bases respectively, with 13 bases between them. The germline V gene has CDR1 DFQATT and CDR2 SNEGSKA (reference sequence).